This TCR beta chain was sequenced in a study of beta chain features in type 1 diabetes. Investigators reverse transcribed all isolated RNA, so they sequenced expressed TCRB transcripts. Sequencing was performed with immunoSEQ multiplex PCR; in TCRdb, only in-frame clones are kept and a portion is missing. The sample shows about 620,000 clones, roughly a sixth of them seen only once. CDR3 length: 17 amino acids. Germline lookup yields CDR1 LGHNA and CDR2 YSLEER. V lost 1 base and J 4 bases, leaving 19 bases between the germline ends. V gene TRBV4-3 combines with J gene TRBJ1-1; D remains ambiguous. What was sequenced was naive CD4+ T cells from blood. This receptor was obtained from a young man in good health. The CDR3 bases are TGCGCCAGCAGCCAAGGCAGATCCCGGGCCCTGGGCACTGAAGCTTTCTTT. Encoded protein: CASSQGRSRALGTEAFF.